Described below is a single T cell receptor beta chain sequence and its context. Its specificity is unknown. This CDR3 contains 14 residues. Trimming took 6 bases from V and 3 from J; bases not matched to a gene: 5. Germline loops: CDR1 MNHEY, CDR2 SMNVEV (reference sequence). The entry originates in a study of beta chain features in type 1 diabetes. Study-wide background: In age, gender and cell yields, patients were similar to healthy donors.

Study conclusions and caveats: Reads derived from cDNA could over-represent cells showing high TCR expression. Shortening of TCRB CDR3s, moderate but significant, appeared in all four CD4+ subsets of Type 1 diabetes patients. Among type 1 diabetes patients, VDJ junctions had fewer insertions and more deletions.

The whole isolated RNA underwent reverse transcription, so sequencing captured expressed TCRB transcripts. Repertoires were generated with immunoSEQ multiplex PCR, while TCRdb's copy carries only in-frame clones and drops some. This table has around 46,000 clones, around 45% appearing once. The source of this sequence is a man younger than 45 with type 1 diabetes. Sequenced input: stem cell memory CD4+ T cells from blood. This chain links TRBV27 with TRBJ1-5; the match to TRBD1 covers 7 bases. The DNA for the CDR3 is TGTGCCAGCAGCCGGACAGGTGTCAATCAGCCCCAGCATTTT. As protein: CASSRTGVNQPQHF.